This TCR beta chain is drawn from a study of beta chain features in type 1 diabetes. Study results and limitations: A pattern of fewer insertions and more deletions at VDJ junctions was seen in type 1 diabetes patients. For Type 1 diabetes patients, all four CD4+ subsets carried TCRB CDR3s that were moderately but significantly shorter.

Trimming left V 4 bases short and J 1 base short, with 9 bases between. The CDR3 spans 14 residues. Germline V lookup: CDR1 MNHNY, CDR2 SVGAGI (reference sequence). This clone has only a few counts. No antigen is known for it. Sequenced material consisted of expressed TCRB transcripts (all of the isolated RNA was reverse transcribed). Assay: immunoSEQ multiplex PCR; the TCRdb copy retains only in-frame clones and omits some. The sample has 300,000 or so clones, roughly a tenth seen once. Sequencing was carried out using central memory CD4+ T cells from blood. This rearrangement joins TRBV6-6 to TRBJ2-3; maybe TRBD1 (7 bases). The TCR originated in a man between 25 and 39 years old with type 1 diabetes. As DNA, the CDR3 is TGTGCCAGCAGTTTCAGGGGGGGCACAGATACGCAGTATTTT. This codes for CASSFRGGTDTQYF.